The text below deals with one TCR beta chain. Its specific antigen is unknown. No much larger clone exists at a distance of one base, and base qualities are not known. The sample belongs to a study of cytomegalovirus exposure and HLA in healthy donors (dated by TCRdb to the late 2010s). Background for the entire study: In an earlier analysis of 450 to 750 of the donors, roughly 300 Gb of sequence data and 100 million or so unique TCR beta sequences from about 179 million T cells were reported. An early release that covered several hundred HLA-typed donors contained about 290 gigabases of sequencing data and 75 million to 100 million unique TCR sequences. The genetic ancestry cluster associated with self-reported Caucasian donors included about 81% of the 398 genotyped donors. The aim of the study was to test whether cataloging public T cell receptors could identify signatures of past pathogen exposure. The study profiled the T cell repertoires of 500 to 800 subjects by immunosequencing and related them to cytomegalovirus serostatus. Besides the first cohort of about 730 subjects, a separate validation cohort made up of 120 or so different subjects was used. To predict cytomegalovirus infection status, the study brought together high-throughput TCR immunosequencing, statistical association of individual TCRs with disease status, and machine learning. To study patterns of TCR occurrence, a later analysis re-analyzed previously published TCR beta repertoires from several hundred donors and added high-resolution HLA genotyping. In the later analysis, no new phenotypic data were used to find candidate immune exposures; instead, reliance was placed on TCR beta sequences and their occurrence across donors. An earlier analysis of nearly 600 of the donors applied high-throughput TCR beta sequencing to assess whether each TCR beta V gene segment acted as functional or pseudogenic. Donor age, sex, ethnicity and CMV serostatus were collected together with the repertoire data. A later genetic analysis took genome-wide SNP genotypes for about 65% of the 666 donors and used that subset as a discovery cohort. Every discovery cohort repertoire had been produced on one sequencing platform. Class I and class II HLA loci were covered by the typing at four-digit resolution. Typing coverage varied by locus: about 629-630 donors for A, B, C, DRB1 and DQB1; roughly 500 for DQA1; more than 600 for DPA1; more than 450 for DPB1. Four to six DR-DQ haplotypes were handled as single units for association and clustering because linkage in the cohort was strong. Among roughly 400 genotyped donors of the cohort, an average of approximately 220,000 unique TCR beta nucleotide sequences was sequenced per donor, of which about 18% were non-productive. Results the study describes overall, beyond this receptor: A few of the identified cytomegalovirus-associated TCR beta chains were confirmed in vitro to be specific for cytomegalovirus antigens. Several of the top co-occurrence clusters appeared to be linked to parvovirus B19, influenza, CMV and Epstein-Barr virus, according to a later analysis. Sequencing depth was assumed to be roughly uniform across donors in the presence/absence analyses, though that assumption may not hold. When HLA alleles, especially DR and DQ, strongly co-occurred, TCR associations were difficult to assign to individual alleles. The classifier was reported to diagnose cytomegalovirus status with high specificity and sensitivity in both the original cohort and the validation cohort. According to the authors, the approach could potentially be generalized to other disease states and immunological phenotypes. A later analysis found that HLA-associated TCR beta chains were more clonally expanded and had lower generation probabilities than equally common non-associated chains. In an earlier analysis of some 500 of the donors, most TCR beta V segments were observed in productive rearrangements about 90% or about 30% of the time, broadly matching IMGT annotations. The study listed 164 TCR beta chains as associated with cytomegalovirus. Across donors, most TCR sequences were observed very rarely, whereas some public TCRs were present in many individuals. Correlated functional status among segregating V segments might be attributable to linkage disequilibrium, but an unknown experimental factor could not be ruled out. A later analysis associated 15,000 to 20,000 TCR beta sequences with specific HLA alleles at a false discovery rate of 0.05. In a later genetic analysis, a missense DCLRE1C variant was associated with V-gene and J-gene trimming of TCR beta chains, and the association was replicated in an independent cohort. The sequencing pipeline was judged likely to have produced a cluster of highly shared sequence variants as a technical artifact. In a later analysis, TCR association rates were found to vary across HLA loci, with the most associated TCRs seen for DRB1 alleles and the fewest for HLA-C alleles. Because counts were too low, roughly 16 rarely observed V segments, including chromosome 9 orphons, were left out of the earlier analysis of some 640 of the donors. HLA typing was unavailable for some donors at each locus, so association tests used only the typed subset. Only TCR beta chains were sequenced in this cohort, and the absence of alpha or paired-chain data limited detectable features. In a later genetic analysis, fewer N-insertions in productive TCRs were reported among donors in an Asian-associated ancestry cluster than the approximately 670-donor mean. The only immune exposure information available for the cohort was CMV serostatus. A further reported finding was that TCR beta sequences accurately predicted the HLA-A and HLA-B alleles for most subjects in the first cohort. In a later analysis, most CMV-associated TCR beta chains were found to appear HLA-restricted, with HLA associations seemingly driven largely by CMV exposure. Because the 87-base-pair reads could not distinguish some IMGT-functional V segments, including TRBV6-2 and TRBV6-3, those segments were excluded.

Reading from cysteine to phenylalanine, the CDR3 counts 16 amino acids. CDR3 DNA is the only sequence kept; it has 48 bases, read in frame from the first base. Compared with germline, V lacks 0 bases and J lacks 6 bases; bases without a gene match: 5. Sequences SGHKS (CDR1) and YYEKEE (CDR2) are obtained from the germline V gene (reference sequence). Library preparation was by the immunoSEQ multiplex PCR assay. For the multiplex PCR, a mixture combining 60 forward primers for TCR Vbeta segments and 13 reverse primers for TCR Jbeta segments was used. Amplification of the CDR3 region of rearranged TCR beta genes was performed with a multiplex PCR assay on genomic DNA. Amplified TCR beta libraries were sequenced as 87-base-pair reads on the Illumina HiSeq System. The paper's data handling went like this. In a later analysis, 70 million to 95 million unique TCR beta chains were counted across the roughly 700 repertoires, and roughly 10 million of these chains were shared by at least two donors. Raw reads were error-corrected and collapsed into unique sequences by a nearest-neighbor algorithm in which closely related sequences were merged to remove PCR and sequencing errors. V, D and J gene segments were assigned by aligning CDR3 sequences to IMGT reference sequences. For a sequence to be retained, at least a six-nucleotide match to both a V gene segment and a J gene segment was required. A rearrangement counted as productive if the CDR3 had no stop codons and remained in frame with V and J, and every other rearrangement counted as non-productive. CDR3 was defined according to IMGT convention as the region running from the second conserved V-encoded cysteine to the conserved J-encoded phenylalanine. The earlier analysis of about 500 of the donors excluded sequences that lacked an unambiguous match to a single V gene segment. In an earlier analysis of around 590 of the donors, a V segment was called functional when productive rearrangements were above 56.7%, and segregating when the standard deviation between donors exceeded 5%. A statistical classification framework was developed to diagnose cytomegalovirus status using the catalog of TCR beta chain sequences. In a later analysis, TCR nucleotide sequences were compared against IMGT/GENE-DB human TR gene sequences so that V and J genes could be assigned. In a later analysis, CDR3 sequences and most-parsimonious VDJ recombination scenarios were assigned using the TCRdist pipeline. In a later analysis, each TCR beta chain was defined by its CDR3 amino acid sequence together with its V-gene family, and reads lacking a unique V-gene family were excluded. In a later analysis, approximately 640 highly shared, low-generation-probability nucleotide sequences were removed to address suspected cross-contamination and a sequencing artifact. For each public chain, a later analysis derived a clonal expansion index from normalized ranks of inferred template counts within each repertoire. Generation probabilities in a later analysis came from a VDJ recombination model fitted to out-of-frame rearrangements, and those results were checked against IGoR. In a later analysis, TCR-TCR, TCR-HLA and TCR-CMV co-occurrence was scored with hypergeometric tests, and a repertoire-size bias correction was applied to TCR pairs. A later analysis estimated false discovery rates by permuting HLA or CMV assignments 20 times. In a later analysis, co-occurring TCRs were grouped using DBSCAN, and TCRdist sequence similarity was added for clustering within HLA-allele-positive subsets. Co-occurrence clustering excluded repertoires with fewer than 30,000 or more than 120,000 public chains, plus five with anomalous nucleotide sharing. Entries here come from immuneACCESS through TCRdb and include only in-frame sequences with V and J called. Some clones fail to appear in such tables; in the studies checked, an unresolved V gene covers under half of the shortfall, and the cause of the remainder is unknown. V, J and clone size derive from that table, while D and trimming were established from the DNA sequence. Here the sample has 150,000 to 160,000 clones; 70% to 80% occur a single time. 2% to 2.5% of the sample belongs to the ten largest clones.

In total, more than 500 healthy bone marrow donors made up the cohort. Cohort members were all nominally healthy when sampled, although unrecorded immune exposures were likely present. The donor tested CMV seronegative, placing the donor among the 350 or so seronegative members of the cohort. Each donor provided a peripheral blood sample, and peripheral blood mononuclear cells were used for TCR beta sequencing. Genomic DNA extraction from the blood cell samples was performed with the Qiagen DNeasy Blood Extraction Kit. The sequence joins TRBV5-5 to TRBJ2-1, with 11 central nucleotides matching TRBD1. The sequencing sample was made of PBMCs. This clonotype was sampled from a man aged 25-40 years in good health and CMV-seronegative. The DNA reads TGTGCCAGCAGCTTGGTTACCGGGACAGGGGGCAATGAGCAGTTCTTC. The resulting protein is CASSLVTGTGGNEQFF.